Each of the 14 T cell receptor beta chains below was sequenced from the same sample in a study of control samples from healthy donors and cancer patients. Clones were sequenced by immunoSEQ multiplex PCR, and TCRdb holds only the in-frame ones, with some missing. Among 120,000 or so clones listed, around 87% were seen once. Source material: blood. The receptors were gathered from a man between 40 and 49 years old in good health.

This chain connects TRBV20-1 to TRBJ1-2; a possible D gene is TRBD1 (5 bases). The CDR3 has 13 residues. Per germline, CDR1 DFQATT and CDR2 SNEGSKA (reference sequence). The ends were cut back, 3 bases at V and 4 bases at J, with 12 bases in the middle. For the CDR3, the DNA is TGCAGTGCTAGTCGACAGAGTTTCTATGGCTACACCTTC. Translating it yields CSASRQSFYGYTF.

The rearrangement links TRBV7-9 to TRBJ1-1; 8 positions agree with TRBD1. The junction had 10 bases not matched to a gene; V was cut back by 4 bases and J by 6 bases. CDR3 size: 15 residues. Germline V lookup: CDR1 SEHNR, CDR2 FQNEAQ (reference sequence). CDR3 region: CASSSKDRVYPEAFF. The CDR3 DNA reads TGTGCCAGCAGCTCGAAGGACAGGGTATATCCTGAAGCTTTCTTT. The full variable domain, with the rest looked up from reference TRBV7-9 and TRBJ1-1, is DTGVSQNPRHKITKRGQNVTFRCDPISEHNRLYWYRQTLGQGPEFLTYFQNEAQLEKSRLLSDRFSAERPKGSFSTLEIQRTEQGDSAMYLCASSSKDRVYPEAFFGQGTRLTVV.

The CDR3 here is CASSENRGLYYEQYF. The CDR3, as DNA: TGTGCCAGCAGTGAAAACAGGGGGCTTTACTACGAGCAGTACTTC. The V call is TRBV2, the J call TRBJ2-7; TRBD1 matches at 9 bases. This CDR3 is 15 amino acids long. The V segment lost 2 bases and the J segment 3 bases; nucleotides outside the gene matches: 5. Germline CDR1 is SNHLY and CDR2 is FYNNEI.

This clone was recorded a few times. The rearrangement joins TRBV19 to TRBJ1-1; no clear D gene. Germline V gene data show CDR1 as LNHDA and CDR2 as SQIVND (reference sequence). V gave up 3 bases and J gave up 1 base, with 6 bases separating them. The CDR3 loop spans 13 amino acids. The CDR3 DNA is TGTGCCAGTAGTATTGCCCAGAACACTGAAGCTTTCTTT. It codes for CASSIAQNTEAFF.

In DNA form, the CDR3 reads TGTGCCAGCAGGGCGGGACAGGGCATACCTGGAAACACCATATATTTT. Translated: CASRAGQGIPGNTIYF. This rearrangement joins TRBV2 to TRBJ1-3, with 9 bases fitting TRBD1. V dropped 6 bases and J dropped 2; count of bases not matched to a gene: 8. There are 16 residues in the CDR3. Germline loops: CDR1 SNHLY, CDR2 FYNNEI.

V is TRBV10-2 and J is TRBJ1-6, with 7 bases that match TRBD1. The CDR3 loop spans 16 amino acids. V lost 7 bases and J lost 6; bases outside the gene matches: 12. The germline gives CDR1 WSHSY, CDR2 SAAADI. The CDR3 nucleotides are TGCGCCAGCACTCTCGCCCGGGACAGCGGTAATTCACCCCTCCACTTT. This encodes CASTLARDSGNSPLHF.

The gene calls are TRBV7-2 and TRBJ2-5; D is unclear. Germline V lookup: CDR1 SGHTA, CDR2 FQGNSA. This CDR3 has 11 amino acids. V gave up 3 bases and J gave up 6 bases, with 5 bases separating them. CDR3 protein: CASSLMKTQYF. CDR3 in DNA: TGTGCCAGCAGCTTGATGAAGACCCAGTACTTC. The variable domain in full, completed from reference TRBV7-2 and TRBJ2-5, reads GAGVSQSPSNKVTEKGKDVELRCDPISGHTALYWYRQSLGQGLEFLIYFQGNSAPDKSGLPSDRFSAERTGGSVSTLTIQRTQQEDSAVYLCASSLMKTQYFGPGTRLLVL.

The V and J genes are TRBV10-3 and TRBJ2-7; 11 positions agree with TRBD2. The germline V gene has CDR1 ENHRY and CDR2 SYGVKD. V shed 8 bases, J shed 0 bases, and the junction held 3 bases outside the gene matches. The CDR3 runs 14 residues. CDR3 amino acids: CAIGSGGASYEQYF. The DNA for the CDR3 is TGTGCCATCGGTAGCGGGGGGGCCTCCTACGAGCAGTACTTC.

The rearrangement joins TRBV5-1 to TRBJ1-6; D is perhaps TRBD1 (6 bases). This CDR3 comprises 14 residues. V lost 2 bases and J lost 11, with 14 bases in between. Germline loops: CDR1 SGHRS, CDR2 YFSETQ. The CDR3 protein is CASSLAVRGTPLHF. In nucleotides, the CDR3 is TGCGCCAGCAGCTTAGCTGTAAGGGGGACACCCCTCCACTTT.

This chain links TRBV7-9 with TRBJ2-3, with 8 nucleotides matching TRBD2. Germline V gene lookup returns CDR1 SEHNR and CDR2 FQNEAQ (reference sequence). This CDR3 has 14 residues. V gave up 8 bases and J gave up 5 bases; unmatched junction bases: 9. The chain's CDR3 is CASVFGGAKDTQYF. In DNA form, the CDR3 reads TGTGCCAGCGTCTTCGGGGGGGCCAAAGATACGCAGTATTTT. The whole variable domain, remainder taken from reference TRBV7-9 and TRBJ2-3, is DTGVSQNPRHKITKRGQNVTFRCDPISEHNRLYWYRQTLGQGPEFLTYFQNEAQLEKSRLLSDRFSAERPKGSFSTLEIQRTEQGDSAMYLCASVFGGAKDTQYFGPGTRLTVL.

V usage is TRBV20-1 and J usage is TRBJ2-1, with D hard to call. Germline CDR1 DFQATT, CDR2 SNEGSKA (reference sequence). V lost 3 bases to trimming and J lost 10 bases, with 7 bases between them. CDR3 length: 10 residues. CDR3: CSASDIEQFF. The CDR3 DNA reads TGCAGTGCTAGCGACATCGAGCAGTTCTTC.

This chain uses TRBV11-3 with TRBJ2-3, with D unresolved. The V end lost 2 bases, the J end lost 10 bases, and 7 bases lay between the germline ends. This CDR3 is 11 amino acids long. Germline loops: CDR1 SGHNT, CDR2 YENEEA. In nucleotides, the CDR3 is TGTGCCAGCAGCTTAATGCAAGCGCAGTATTTT. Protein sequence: CASSLMQAQYF.

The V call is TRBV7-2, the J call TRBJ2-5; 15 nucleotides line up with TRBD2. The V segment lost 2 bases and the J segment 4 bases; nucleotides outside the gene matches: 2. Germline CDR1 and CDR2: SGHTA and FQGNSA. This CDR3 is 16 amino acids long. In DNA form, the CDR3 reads TGTGCCAGCAGCTTACTGGGACTAGCGGGGGGAGAGACCCAGTACTTC. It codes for CASSLLGLAGGETQYF.

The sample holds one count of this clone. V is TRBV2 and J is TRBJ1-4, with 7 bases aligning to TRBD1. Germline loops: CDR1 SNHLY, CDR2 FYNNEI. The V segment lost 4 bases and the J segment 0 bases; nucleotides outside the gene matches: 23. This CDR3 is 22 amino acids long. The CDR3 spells CASSVSIWGTAIDGATNEKLFF. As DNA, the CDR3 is TGTGCCAGCAGTGTCTCGATTTGGGGGACAGCGATCGATGGGGCAACTAATGAAAAACTGTTTTTT.